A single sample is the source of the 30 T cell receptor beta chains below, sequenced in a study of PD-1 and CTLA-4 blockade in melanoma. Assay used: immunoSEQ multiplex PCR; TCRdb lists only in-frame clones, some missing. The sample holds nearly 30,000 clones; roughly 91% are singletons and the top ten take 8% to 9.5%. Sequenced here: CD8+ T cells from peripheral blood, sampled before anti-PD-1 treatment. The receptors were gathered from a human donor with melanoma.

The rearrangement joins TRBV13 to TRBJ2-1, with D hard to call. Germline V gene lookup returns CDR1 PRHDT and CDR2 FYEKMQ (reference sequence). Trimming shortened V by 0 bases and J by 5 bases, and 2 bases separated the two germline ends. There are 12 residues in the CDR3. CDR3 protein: CASSLGDNEQFF. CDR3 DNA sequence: TGTGCCAGCAGCTTAGGAGACAATGAGCAGTTCTTC.

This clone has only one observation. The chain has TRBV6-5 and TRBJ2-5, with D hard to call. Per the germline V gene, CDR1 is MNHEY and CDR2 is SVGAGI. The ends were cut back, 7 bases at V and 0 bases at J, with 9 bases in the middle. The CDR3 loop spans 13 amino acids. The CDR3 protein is CASNPAHQETQYF. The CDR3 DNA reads TGTGCCAGCAATCCAGCGCACCAAGAGACCCAGTACTTC.

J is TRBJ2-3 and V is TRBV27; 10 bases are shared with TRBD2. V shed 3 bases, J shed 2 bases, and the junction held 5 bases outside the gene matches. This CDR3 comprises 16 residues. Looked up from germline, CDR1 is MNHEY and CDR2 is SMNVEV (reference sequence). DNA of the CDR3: TGTGCCAGCAGTTTTAGTCTAGCGGGGGCCACAGATACGCAGTATTTT. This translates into CASSFSLAGATDTQYF.

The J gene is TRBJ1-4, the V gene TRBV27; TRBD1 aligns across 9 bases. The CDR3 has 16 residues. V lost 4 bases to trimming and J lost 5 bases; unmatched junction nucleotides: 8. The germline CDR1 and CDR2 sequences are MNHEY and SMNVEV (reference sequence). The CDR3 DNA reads TGTGCCAGCAGTTCCAGGACAGGGGAAGGGAATGAAAAACTGTTTTTT. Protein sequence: CASSSRTGEGNEKLFF.

CDR3 sequence: CSASRDRNYNEQFF. CDR3 nucleotide sequence: TGCAGTGCTAGTAGGGACAGGAACTACAATGAGCAGTTCTTC. The V gene is TRBV20-1, the J gene TRBJ2-1; 8 bases are a match to TRBD1. The V segment lost 3 bases and the J segment 3 bases; nucleotides outside the gene matches: 4. CDR1 is DFQATT, CDR2 SNEGSKA, per germline (reference sequence). The CDR3 contains 14 residues.

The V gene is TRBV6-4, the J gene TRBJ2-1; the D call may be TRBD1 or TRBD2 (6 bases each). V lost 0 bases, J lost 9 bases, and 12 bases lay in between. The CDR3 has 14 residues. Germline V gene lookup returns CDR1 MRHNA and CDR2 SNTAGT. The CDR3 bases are TGTGCCAGCAGTGACTCGAAAGGGGGGACTGAGCAGTTCTTC. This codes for CASSDSKGGTEQFF.

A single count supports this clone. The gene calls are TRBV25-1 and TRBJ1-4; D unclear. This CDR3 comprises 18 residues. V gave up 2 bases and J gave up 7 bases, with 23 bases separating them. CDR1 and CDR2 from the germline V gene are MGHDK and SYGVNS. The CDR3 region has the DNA TGTGCCAGCAGTGAAGTCCCCTCACGGTTTGTAGTAGGTGAAAAACTGTTTTTT. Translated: CASSEVPSRFVVGEKLFF.

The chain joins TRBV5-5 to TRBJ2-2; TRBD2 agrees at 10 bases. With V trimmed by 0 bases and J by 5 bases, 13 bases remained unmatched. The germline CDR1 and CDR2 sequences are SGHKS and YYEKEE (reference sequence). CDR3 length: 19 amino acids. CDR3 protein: CASSLVLSSGRAVTGELFF. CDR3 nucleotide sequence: TGTGCCAGCAGCTTGGTCCTATCCAGCGGGAGGGCCGTTACCGGGGAGCTGTTTTTT.

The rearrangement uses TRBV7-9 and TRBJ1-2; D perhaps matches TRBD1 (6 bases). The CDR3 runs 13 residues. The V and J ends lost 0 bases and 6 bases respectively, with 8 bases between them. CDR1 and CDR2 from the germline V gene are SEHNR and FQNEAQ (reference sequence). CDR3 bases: TGTGCCAGCAGCTTAGCAAACAGGGATGGCTACACCTTC. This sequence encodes CASSLANRDGYTF.

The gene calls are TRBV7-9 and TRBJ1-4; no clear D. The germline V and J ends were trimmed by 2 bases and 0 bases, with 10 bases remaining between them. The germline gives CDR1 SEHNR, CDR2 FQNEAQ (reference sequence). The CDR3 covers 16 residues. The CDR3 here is CASSLIPSATNEKLFF. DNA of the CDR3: TGTGCCAGCAGCTTAATCCCCAGTGCAACTAATGAAAAACTGTTTTTT.

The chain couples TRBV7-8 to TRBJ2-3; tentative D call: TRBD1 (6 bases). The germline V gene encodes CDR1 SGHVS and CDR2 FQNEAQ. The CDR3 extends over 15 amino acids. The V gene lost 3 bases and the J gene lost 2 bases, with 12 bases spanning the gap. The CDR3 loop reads CASSFGQFFTDTQYF. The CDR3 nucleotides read TGTGCCAGCAGCTTCGGACAGTTTTTCACAGATACGCAGTATTTT.

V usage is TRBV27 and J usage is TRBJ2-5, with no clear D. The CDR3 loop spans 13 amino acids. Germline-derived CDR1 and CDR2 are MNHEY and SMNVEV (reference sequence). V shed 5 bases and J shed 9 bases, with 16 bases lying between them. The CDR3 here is CASSPSDGLPQYF. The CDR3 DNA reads TGTGCCAGCAGTCCCTCGGACGGTCTGCCCCAGTACTTC.

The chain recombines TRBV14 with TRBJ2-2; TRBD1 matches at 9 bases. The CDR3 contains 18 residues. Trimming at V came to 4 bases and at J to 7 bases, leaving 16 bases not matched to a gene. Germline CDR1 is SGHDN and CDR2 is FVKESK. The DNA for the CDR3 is TGTGCCAGCAGCCGACGCGGGTCGGGACAGGGTGTTGACGGGGAGCTGTTTTTT. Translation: CASSRRGSGQGVDGELFF.

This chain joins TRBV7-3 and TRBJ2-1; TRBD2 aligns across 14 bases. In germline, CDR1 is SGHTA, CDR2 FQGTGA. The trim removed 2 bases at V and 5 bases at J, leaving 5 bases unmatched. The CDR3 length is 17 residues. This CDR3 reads CASSLHRLAGGDNEQFF. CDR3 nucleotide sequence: TGTGCCAGCAGCTTACACCGACTAGCGGGAGGGGACAATGAGCAGTTCTTC.

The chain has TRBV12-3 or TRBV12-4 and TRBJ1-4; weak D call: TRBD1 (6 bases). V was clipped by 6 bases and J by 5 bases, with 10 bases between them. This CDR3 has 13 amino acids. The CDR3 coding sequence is TGTGCCAGCAGAGGACAGAAGAATGAAAAACTGTTTTTT. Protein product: CASRGQKNEKLFF.

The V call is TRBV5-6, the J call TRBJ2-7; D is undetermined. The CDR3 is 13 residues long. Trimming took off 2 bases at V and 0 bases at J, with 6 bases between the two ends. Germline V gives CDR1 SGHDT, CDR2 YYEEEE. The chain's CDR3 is CASSFRASYEQYF. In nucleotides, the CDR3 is TGTGCCAGCAGCTTCCGGGCCTCCTACGAGCAGTACTTC.

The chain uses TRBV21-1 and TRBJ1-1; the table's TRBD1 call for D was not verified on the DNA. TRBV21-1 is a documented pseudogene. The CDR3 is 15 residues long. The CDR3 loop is CASSKSTGRGTEAFF. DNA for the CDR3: TGTGCCAGCAGCAAATCGACAGGCCGCGGCACTGAAGCTTTCTTT.

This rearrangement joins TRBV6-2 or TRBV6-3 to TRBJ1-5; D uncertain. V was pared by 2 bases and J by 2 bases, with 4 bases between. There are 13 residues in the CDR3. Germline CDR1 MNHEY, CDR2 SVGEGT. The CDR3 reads CASSYGGNQPQHF. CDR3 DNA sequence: TGTGCCAGCAGTTACGGGGGCAATCAGCCCCAGCATTTT.

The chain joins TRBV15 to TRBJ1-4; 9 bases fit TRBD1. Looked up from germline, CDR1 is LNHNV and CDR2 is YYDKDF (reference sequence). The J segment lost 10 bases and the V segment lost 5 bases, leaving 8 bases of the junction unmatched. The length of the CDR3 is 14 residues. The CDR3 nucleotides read TGTGCCACCAGCGGTAGACAGGGGGGAGGAAAACTGTTTTTT. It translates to CATSGRQGGGKLFF.

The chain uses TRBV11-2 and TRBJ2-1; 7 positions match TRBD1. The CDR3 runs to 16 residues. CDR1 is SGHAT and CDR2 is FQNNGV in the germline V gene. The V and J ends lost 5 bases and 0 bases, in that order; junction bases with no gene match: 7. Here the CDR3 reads CASSQGAGGSYNEQFF. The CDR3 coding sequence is TGTGCCAGCAGCCAAGGGGCAGGGGGCTCCTACAATGAGCAGTTCTTC.

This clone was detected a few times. CDR3 sequence: CASSFGQGVGPQHF. The CDR3 nucleotides read TGTGCCAGCAGTTTCGGACAGGGCGTTGGGCCCCAGCATTTT. J is TRBJ1-5 and V is TRBV27, with 8 positions matching TRBD1. The V gene end was trimmed by 3 bases and the J gene end by 9 bases; junction bases not matched to a gene: 7. The CDR3 is 14 residues long. Germline CDR1 is MNHEY and CDR2 is SMNVEV (reference sequence).

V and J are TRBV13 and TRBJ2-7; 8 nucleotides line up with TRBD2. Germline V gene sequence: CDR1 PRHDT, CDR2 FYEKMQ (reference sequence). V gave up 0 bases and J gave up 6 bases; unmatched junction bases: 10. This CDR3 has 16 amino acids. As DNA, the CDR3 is TGTGCCAGCAGCTTAGGAATAGCGGGATCGCCGCTCGAGCAGTACTTC. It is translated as CASSLGIAGSPLEQYF.

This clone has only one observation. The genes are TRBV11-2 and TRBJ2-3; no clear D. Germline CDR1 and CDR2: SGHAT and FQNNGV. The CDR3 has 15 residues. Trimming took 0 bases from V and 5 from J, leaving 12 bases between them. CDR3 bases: TGTGCCAGCAGCTTAGATAACTCCTGGGGAGATACGCAGTATTTT. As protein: CASSLDNSWGDTQYF.

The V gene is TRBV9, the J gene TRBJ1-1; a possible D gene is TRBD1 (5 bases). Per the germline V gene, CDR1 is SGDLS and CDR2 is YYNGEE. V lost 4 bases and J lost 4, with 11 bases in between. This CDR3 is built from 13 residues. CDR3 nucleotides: TGTGCCAGCAGCTGGAGGGGAACCACTGAAGCTTTCTTT. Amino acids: CASSWRGTTEAFF.

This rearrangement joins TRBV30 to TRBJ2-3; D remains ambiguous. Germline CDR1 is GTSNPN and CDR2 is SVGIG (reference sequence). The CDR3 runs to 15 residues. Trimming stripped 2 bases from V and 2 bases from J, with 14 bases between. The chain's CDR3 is CAWSSMAAYTDTQYF. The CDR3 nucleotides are TGTGCCTGGAGTTCAATGGCGGCCTACACAGATACGCAGTATTTT. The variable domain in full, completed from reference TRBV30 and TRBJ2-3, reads SQTIHQWPATLVQPVGSPLSLECTVEGTSNPNLYWYRQAAGRGLQLLFYSVGIGQISSEVPQNLSASRPQDRQFILSSKKLLLSDSGFYLCAWSSMAAYTDTQYFGPGTRLTVL.

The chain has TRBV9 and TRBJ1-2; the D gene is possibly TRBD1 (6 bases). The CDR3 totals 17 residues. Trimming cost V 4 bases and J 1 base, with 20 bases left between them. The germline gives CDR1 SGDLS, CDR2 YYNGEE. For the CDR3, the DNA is TGTGCCAGCAGCCCATATTATATGGACAGCCTTAACTATGGCTACACCTTC. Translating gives CASSPYYMDSLNYGYTF.

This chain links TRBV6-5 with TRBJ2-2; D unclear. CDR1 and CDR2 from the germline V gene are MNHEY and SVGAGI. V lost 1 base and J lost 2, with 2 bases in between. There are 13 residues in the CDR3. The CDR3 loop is CASSYFNTGELFF. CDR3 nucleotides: TGTGCCAGCAGTTACTTTAACACCGGGGAGCTGTTTTTT.

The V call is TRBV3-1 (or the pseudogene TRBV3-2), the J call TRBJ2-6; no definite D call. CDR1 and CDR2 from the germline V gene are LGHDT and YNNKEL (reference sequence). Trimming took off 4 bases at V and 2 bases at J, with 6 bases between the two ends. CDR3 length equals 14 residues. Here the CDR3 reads CASSPDPGANVLTF. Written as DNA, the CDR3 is TGTGCCAGCAGCCCAGACCCTGGGGCCAACGTCCTGACTTTC.

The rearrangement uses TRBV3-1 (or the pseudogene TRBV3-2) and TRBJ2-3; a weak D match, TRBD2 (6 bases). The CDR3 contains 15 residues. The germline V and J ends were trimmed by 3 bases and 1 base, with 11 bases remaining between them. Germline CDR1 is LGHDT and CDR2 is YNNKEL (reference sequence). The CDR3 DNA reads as TGTGCCAGCAGCCACCCGGGACTCGGCACAGATACGCAGTATTTT. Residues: CASSHPGLGTDTQYF.

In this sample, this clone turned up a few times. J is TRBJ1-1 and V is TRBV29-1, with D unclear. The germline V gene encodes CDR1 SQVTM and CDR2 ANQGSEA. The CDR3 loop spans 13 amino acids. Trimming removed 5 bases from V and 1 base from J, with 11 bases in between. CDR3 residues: CSVSRFTNTEAFF. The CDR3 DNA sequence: TGCAGCGTTAGCAGGTTTACGAACACTGAAGCTTTCTTT. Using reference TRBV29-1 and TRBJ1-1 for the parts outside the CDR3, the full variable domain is SAVISQKPSRDICQRGTSLTIQCQVDSQVTMMFWYRQQPGQSLTLIATANQGSEATYESGFVIDKFPISRPNLTFSTLTVSNMSPEDSSIYLCSVSRFTNTEAFFGQGTRLTVV.